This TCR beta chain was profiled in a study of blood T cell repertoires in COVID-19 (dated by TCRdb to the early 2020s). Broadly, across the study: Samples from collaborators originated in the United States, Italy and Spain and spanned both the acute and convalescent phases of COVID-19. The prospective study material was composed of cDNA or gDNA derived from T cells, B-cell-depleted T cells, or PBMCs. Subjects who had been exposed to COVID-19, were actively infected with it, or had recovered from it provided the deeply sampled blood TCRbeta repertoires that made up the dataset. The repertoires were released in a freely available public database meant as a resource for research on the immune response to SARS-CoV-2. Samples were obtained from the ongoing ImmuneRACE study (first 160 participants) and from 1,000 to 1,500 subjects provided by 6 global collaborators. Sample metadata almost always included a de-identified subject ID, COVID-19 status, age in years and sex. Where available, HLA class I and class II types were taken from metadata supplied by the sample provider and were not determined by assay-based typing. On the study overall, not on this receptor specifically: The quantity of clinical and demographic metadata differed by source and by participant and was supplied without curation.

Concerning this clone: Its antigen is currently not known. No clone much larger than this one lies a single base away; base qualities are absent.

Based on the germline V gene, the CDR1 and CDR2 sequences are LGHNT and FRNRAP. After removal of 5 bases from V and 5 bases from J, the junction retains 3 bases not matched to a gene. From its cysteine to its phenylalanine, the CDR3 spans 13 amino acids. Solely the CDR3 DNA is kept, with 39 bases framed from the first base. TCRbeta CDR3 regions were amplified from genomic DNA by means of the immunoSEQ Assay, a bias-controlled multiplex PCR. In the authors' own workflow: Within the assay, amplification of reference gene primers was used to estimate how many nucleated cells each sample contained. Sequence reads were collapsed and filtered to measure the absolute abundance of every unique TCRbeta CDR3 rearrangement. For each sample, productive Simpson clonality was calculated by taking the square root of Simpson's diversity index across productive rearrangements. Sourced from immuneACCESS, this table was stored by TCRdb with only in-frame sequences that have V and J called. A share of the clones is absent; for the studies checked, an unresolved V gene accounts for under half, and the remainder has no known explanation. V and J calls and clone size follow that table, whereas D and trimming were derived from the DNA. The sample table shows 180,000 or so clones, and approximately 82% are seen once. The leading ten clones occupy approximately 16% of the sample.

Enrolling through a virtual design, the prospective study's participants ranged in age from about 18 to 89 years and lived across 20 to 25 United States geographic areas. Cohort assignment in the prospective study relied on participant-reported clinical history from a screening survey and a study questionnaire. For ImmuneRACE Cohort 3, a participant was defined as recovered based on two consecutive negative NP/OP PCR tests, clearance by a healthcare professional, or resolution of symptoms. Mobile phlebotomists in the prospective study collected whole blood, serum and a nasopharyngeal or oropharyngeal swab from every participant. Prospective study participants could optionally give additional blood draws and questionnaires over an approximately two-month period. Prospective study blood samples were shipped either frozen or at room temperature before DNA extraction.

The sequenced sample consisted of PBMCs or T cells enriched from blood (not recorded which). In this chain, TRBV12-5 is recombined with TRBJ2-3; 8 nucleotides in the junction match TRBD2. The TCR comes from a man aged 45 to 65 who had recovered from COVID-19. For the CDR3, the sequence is CASGPGLVDTQYF. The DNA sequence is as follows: TGTGCTAGTGGTCCGGGACTAGTAGATACGCAGTATTTT.